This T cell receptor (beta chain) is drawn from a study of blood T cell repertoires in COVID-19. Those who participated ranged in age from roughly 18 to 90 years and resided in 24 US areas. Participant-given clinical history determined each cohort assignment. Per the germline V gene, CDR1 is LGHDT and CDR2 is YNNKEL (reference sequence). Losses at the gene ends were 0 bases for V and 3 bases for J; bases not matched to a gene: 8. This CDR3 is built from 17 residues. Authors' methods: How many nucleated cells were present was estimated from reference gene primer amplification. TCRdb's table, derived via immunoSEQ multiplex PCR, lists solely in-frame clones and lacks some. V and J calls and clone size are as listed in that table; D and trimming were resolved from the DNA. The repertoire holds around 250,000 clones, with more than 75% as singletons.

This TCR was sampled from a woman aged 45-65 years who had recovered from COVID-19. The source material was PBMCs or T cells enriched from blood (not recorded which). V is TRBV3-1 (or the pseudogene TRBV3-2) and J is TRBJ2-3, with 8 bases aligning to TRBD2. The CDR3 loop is CASSQDHLSGRTDTQYF. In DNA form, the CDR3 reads TGTGCCAGCAGCCAAGATCATTTGAGCGGGAGAACAGATACGCAGTATTTT.